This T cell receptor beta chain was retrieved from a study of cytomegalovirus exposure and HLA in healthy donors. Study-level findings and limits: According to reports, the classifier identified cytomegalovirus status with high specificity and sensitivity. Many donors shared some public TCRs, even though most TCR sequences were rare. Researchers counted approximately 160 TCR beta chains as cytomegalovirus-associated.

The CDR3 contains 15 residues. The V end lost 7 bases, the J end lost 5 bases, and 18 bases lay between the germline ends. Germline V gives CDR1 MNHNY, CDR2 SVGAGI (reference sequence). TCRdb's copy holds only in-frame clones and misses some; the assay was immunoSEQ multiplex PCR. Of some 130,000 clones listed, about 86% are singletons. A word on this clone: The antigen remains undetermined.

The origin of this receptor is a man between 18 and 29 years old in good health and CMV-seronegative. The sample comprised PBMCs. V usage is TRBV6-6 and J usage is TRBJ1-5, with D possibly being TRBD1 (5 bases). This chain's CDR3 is CASTLAGGSYQPQHF. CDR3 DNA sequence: TGTGCCAGCACCTTGGCGGGGGGATCATATCAGCCCCAGCATTTT.